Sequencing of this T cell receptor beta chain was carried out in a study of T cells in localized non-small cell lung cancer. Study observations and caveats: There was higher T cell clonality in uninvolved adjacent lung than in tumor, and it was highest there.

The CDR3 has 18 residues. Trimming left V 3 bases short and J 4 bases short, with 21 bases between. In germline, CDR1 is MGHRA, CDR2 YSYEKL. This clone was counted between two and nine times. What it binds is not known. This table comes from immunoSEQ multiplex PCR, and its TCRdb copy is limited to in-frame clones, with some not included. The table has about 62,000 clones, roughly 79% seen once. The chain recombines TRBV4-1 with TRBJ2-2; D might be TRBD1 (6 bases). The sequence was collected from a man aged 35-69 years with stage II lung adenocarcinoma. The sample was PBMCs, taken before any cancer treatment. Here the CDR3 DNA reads TGCGCCAGCAGCCACTCACCCCTGAGGGGGAGAGCCACCGGGGAGCTGTTTTTT. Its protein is CASSHSPLRGRATGELFF.